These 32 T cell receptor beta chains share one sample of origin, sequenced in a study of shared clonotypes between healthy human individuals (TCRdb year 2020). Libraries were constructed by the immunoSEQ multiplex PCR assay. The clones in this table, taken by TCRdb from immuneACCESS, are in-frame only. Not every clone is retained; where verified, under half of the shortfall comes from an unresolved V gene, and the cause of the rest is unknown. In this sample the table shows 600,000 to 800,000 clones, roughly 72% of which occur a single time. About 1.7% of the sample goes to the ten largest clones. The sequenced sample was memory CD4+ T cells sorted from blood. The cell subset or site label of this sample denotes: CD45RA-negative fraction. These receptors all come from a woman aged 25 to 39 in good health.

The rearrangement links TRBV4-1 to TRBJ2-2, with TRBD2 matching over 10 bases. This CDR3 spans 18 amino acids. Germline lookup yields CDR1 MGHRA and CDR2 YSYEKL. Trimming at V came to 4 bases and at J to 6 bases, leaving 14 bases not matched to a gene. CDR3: CASSPRLNSGRTAGELFF. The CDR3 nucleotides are TGCGCCAGCAGCCCGAGATTAAATAGCGGGAGGACGGCCGGGGAGCTGTTTTTT.

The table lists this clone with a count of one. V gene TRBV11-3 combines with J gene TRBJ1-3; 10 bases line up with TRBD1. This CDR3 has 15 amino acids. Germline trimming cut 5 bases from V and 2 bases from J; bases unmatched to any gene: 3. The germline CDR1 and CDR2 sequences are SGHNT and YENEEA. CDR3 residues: CASSAGTGAGNTIYF. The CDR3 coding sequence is TGTGCCAGCAGCGCAGGGACAGGGGCTGGAAACACCATATATTTT.

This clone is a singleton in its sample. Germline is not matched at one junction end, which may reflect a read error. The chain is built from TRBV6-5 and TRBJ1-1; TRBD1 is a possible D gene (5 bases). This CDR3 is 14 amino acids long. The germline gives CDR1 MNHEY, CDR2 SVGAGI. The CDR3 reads CAISEQGGNTEAFF. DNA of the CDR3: TGTGCCATCAGTGAGCAGGGAGGGAACACTGAAGCTTTCTTT.

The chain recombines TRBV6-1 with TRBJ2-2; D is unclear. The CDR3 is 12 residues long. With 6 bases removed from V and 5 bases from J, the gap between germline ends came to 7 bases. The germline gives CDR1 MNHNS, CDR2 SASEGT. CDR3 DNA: TGTGCCAGCAGGCCCCAAACCGGGGAGCTGTTTTTT. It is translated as CASRPQTGELFF.

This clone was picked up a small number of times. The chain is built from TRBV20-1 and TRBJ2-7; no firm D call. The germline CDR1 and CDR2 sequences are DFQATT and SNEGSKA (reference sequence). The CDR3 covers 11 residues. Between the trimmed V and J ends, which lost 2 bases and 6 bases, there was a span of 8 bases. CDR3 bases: TGCAGTGCTAGACAAGACGGCGAGCAGTACTTC. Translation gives CSARQDGEQYF.

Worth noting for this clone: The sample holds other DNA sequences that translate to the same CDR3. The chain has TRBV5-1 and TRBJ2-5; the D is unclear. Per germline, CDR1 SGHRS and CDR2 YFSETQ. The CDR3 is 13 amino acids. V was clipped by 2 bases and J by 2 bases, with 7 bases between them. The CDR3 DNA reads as TGCGCCAGCAGCTTTTCACAACAAGAGACCCAGTACTTC. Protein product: CASSFSQQETQYF.

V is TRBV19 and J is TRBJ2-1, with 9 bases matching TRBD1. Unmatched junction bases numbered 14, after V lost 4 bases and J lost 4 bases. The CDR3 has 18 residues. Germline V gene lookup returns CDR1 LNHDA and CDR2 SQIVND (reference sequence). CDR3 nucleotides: TGTGCCAGTAGTACAGGGGAACCGGGACAGGGAAGTTACAATGAGCAGTTCTTC. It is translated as CASSTGEPGQGSYNEQFF.

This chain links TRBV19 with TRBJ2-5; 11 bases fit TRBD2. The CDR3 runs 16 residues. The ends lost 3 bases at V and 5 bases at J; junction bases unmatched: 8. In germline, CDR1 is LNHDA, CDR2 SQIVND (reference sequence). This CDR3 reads CASSMPLAGGGETQYF. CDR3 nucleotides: TGTGCCAGTAGTATGCCGCTAGCGGGAGGAGGGGAGACCCAGTACTTC.

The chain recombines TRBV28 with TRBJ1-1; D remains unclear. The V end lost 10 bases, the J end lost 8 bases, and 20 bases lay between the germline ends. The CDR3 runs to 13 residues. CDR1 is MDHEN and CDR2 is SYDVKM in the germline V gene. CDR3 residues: CATRPGFFGEAFF. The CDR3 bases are TGTGCCACCCGCCCGGGATTTTTCGGGGAAGCTTTCTTT.

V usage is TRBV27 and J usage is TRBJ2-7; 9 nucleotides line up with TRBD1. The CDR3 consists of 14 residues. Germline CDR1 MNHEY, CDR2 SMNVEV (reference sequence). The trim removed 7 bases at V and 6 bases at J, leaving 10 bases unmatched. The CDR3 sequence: CASTPQGASGEQYF. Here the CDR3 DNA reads TGTGCCAGCACTCCACAGGGGGCGTCAGGCGAGCAGTACTTC.

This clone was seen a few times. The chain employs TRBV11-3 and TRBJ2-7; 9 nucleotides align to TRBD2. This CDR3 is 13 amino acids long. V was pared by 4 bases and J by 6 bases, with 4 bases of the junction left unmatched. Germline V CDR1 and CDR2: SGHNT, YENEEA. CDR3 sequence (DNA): TGTGCCAGCAGCTGGGGACTAGCTGGCGAGCAGTACTTC. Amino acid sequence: CASSWGLAGEQYF.

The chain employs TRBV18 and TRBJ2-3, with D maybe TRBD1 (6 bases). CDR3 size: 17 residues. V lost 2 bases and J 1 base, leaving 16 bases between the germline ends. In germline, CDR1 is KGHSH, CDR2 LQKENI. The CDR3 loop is CASSPGMVSGGTDTQYF. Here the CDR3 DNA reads TGTGCCAGCTCACCAGGAATGGTTTCAGGGGGCACAGATACGCAGTATTTT. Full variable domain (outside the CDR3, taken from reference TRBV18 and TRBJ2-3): NAGVMQNPRHLVRRRGQEARLRCSPMKGHSHVYWYRQLPEEGLKFMVYLQKENIIDESGMPKERFSAEFPKEGPSILRIQQVVRGDSAAYFCASSPGMVSGGTDTQYFGPGTRLTVL.

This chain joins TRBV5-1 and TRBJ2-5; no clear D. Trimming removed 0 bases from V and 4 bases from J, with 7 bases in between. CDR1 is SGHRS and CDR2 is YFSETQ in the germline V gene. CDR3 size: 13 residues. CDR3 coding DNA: TGCGCCAGCAGCTTGGAGGGAATAGAGACCCAGTACTTC. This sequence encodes CASSLEGIETQYF. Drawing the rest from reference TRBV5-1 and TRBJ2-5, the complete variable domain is KAGVTQTPRYLIKTRGQQVTLSCSPISGHRSVSWYQQTPGQGLQFLFEYFSETQRNKGNFPGRFSGRQFSNSRSEMNVSTLELGDSALYLCASSLEGIETQYFGPGTRLLVL.

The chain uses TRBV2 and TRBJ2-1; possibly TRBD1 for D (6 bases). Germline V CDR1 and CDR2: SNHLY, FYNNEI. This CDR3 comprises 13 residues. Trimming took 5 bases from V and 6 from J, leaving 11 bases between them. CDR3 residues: CASSLQGSNEQFF. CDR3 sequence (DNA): TGTGCCAGCAGTCTCCAGGGGAGCAATGAGCAGTTCTTC.

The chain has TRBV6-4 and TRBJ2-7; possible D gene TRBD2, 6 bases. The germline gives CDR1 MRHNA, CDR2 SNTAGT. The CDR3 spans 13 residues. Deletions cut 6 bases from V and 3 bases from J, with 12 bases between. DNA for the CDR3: TGTGCCAGCAGACGGGACTTAAACTACGAGCAGTACTTC. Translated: CASRRDLNYEQYF.

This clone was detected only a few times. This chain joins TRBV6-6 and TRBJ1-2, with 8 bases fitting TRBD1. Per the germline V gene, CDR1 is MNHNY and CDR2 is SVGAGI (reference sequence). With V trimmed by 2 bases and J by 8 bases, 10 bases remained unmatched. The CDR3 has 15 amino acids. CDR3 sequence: CASSYQLQGVLGYTF. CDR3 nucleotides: TGTGCCAGCAGTTACCAACTACAGGGGGTGTTAGGCTACACCTTC.

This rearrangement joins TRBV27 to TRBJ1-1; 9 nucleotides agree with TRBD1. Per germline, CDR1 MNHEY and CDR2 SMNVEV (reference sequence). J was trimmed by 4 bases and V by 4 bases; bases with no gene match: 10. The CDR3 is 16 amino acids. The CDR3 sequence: CASSSRPGTGTTEAFF. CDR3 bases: TGTGCCAGCAGTTCTAGACCCGGGACAGGGACCACTGAAGCTTTCTTT.

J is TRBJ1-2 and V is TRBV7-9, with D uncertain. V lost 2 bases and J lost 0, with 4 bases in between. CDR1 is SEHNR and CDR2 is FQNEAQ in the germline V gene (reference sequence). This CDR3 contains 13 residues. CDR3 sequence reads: CASSLTANYGYTF. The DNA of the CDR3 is TGTGCCAGCAGCTTAACTGCTAACTATGGCTACACCTTC.

CDR3 bases: TGTGCCAGCTCGGGCAGGGGAGTCATCGCTGAAGCTTTCTTT. Residues: CASSGRGVIAEAFF. The chain links TRBV18 to TRBJ1-1, with D tentatively TRBD1 (6 bases). Germline V gene data show CDR1 as KGHSH and CDR2 as LQKENI. CDR3 length: 14 amino acids. Trimming pared 6 bases from V and 6 bases from J, leaving 17 bases between.

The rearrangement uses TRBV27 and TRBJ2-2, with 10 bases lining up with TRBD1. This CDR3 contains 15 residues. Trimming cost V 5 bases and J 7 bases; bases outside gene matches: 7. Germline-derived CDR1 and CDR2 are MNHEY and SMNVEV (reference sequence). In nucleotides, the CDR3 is TGTGCCAGCAGTCCACGACAGGGGGCGATCGGGGAGCTGTTTTTT. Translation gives CASSPRQGAIGELFF.

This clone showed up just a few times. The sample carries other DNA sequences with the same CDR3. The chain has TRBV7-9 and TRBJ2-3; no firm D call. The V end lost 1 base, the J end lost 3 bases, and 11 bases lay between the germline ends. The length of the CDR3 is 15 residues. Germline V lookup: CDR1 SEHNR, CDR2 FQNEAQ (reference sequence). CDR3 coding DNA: TGTGCCAGCAGCTTAGGTCCCAGAGTAACAGATACGCAGTATTTT. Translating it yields CASSLGPRVTDTQYF.

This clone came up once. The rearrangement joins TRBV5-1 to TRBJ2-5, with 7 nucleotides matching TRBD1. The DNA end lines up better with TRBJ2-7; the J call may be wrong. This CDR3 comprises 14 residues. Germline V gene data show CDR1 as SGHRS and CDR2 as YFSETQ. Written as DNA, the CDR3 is TGCGCCAGCAGCTTTGTGGGACAGTCCTACGAGCAGTACTTC. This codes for CASSFVGQSYEQYF.

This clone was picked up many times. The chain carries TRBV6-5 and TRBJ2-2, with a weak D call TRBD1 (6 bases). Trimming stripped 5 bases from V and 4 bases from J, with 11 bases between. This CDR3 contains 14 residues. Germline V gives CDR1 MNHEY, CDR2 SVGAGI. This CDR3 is CASSPRDTTGELFF. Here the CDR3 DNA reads TGTGCCAGCAGTCCCCGGGACACCACCGGGGAGCTGTTTTTT.

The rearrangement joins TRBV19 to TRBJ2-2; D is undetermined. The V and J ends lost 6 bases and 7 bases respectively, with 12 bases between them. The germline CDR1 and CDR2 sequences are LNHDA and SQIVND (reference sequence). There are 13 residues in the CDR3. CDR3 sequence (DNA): TGTGCCAGTAGCACCTGGGAAGACGGGGAGCTGTTTTTT. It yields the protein CASSTWEDGELFF.

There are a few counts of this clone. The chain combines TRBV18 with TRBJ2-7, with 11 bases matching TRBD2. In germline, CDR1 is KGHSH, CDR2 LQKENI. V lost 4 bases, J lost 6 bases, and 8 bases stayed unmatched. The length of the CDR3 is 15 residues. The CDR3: CASSRETSGTGEQYF. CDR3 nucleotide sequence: TGTGCCAGCTCACGGGAGACTAGCGGGACTGGCGAGCAGTACTTC.

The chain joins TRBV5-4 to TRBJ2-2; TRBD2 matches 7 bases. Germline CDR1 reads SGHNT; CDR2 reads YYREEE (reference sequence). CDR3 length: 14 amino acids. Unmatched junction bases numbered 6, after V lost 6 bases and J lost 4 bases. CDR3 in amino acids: CASTASGPTGELFF. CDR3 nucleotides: TGTGCCAGCACTGCTAGCGGCCCCACCGGGGAGCTGTTTTTT.

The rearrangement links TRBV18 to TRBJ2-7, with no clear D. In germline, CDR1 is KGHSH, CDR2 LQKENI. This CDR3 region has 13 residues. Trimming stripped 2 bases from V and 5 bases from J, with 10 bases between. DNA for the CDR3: TGTGCCAGCTCACCAATTACAGAACACGAGCAGTACTTC. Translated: CASSPITEHEQYF.

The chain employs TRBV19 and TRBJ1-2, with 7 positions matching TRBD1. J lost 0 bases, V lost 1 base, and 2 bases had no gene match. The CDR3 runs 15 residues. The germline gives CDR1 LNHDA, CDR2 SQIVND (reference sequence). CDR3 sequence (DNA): TGTGCCAGTAGTATAGGACAGGGTTCTAACTATGGCTACACCTTC. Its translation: CASSIGQGSNYGYTF.

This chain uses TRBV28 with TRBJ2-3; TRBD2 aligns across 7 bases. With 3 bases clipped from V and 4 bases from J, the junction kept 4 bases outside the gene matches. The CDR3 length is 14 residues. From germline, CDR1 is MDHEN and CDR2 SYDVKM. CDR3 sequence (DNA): TGTGCCAGCAGTTTTGGCGGGAGTCCAGATACGCAGTATTTT. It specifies CASSFGGSPDTQYF.

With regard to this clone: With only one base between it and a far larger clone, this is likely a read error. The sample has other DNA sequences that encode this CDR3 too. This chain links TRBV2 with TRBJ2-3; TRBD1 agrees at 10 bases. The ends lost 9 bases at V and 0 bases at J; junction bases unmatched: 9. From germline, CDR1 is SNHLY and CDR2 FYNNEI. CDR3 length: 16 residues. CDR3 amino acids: CASSVGQGGSTDTQYF. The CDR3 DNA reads TGTGCCAGTAGCGTCGGACAGGGGGGCAGCACAGATACGCAGTATTTT.

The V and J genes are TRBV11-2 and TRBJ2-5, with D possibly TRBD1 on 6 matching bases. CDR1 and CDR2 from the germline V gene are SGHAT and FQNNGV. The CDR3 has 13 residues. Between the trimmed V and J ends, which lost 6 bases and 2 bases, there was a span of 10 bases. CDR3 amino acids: CASRDRTQETQYF. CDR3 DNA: TGTGCCAGCAGAGACAGGACACAAGAGACCCAGTACTTC.

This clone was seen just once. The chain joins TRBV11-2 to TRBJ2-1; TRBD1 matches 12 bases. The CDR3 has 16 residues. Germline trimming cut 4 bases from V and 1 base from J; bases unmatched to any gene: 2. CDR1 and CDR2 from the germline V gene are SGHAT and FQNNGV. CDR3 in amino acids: CASSWDRGQSYNEQFF. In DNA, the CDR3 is TGTGCCAGCAGCTGGGACAGGGGGCAATCCTACAATGAGCAGTTCTTC.